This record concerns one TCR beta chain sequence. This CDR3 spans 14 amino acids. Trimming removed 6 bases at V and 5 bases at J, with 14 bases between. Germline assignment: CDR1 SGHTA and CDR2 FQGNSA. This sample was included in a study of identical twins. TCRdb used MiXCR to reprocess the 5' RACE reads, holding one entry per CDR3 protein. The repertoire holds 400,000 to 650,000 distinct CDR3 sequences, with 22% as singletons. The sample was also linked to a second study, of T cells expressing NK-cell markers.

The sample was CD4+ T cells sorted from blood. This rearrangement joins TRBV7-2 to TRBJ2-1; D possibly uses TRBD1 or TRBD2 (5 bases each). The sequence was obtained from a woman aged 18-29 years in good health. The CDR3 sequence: CASRPGLQNNEQFF. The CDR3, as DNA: TGTGCCAGCAGGCCGGGGCTTCAAAACAATGAGCAGTTCTTC.